This T cell receptor beta chain originates from a study of blood T cell repertoires in COVID-19 (TCRdb year 2020). As for the study more broadly: Collaborator samples came from the United States, Italy and Spain and covered acute and convalescent phases of COVID-19. The material from the prospective study consisted of cDNA or gDNA derived from T cells, B-cell-depleted T cells, or PBMCs. Subjects who had been exposed to COVID-19, were actively infected with it, or had recovered from it provided the deeply sampled blood TCRbeta repertoires that made up the dataset. A freely available public database, intended as a resource for researchers studying the immune response to SARS-CoV-2, is where the repertoires were released. The samples were drawn from the first 160 participants of the ongoing ImmuneRACE study and from 950 to 1,500 subjects provided by 6 global collaborators. A de-identified subject ID, COVID-19 status, age in years and sex were almost always included in the sample metadata. HLA class I and class II types, where available, came from metadata supplied by the sample provider rather than from assay-based typing.

The immunoSEQ Assay, a bias-controlled multiplex PCR, was used to amplify TCRbeta CDR3 regions from genomic DNA. Regarding the original processing steps: The number of nucleated cells in each sample was estimated from the amplification of reference gene primers within the assay. Sequence reads were collapsed and filtered to measure the absolute abundance of every unique TCRbeta CDR3 rearrangement. For each sample, productive Simpson clonality was calculated by taking the square root of Simpson's diversity index across productive rearrangements. Held by TCRdb, this immuneACCESS table contains in-frame sequences only and omits some clones. Under half of the omission traces to an unresolved V gene where checked; the cause of the rest is unknown. The V and J calls and clone size were taken over from that table, and D and trimming were inferred from the DNA. A total of approximately 350,000 clones appear in this sample, more than 70% of them only once. The ten largest clonotypes hold 0.95% to 1.5% of the sample.

Looking up the germline V gene (reference sequence) yields CDR1 SEHNR and CDR2 FQNEAQ. V was cut back by 3 bases and J by 6 bases, leaving a gap of 8 bases between them. Inclusive of the bounding cysteine and phenylalanine, the CDR3 is 12 residues long. Kept here is only the CDR3 DNA, which spans 36 bases and is read in frame from base 1. Collaborating institutions collected whole blood in K2EDTA tubes following their own protocols. For TCRbeta analysis, collaborators shipped samples in one of three forms: frozen whole blood, isolated PBMCs, or DNA extracted from either of those sample types. Results and caveats for the whole study, not just this receptor: How much clinical and demographic metadata was included differed by source and by participant, and the metadata was provided uncurated.

Comment on this clone: The clone's antigen remains unknown. Base-call qualities are not available, and no considerably larger clone is one nucleotide away.

This receptor was obtained from a man in his forties with acute or convalescent COVID-19. The sequencing input was peripheral blood. The rearrangement combines TRBV7-9 with TRBJ1-2, with TRBD1 perhaps the D gene, on 5 matching bases. The CDR3 sequence is CASSFGGDGYTF. At the DNA level, the sequence is TGTGCCAGCAGCTTTGGAGGGGATGGCTACACCTTC. Reference TRBV7-9 and TRBJ1-2 proteins supply the regions before and after the CDR3; the full variable domain is: DTGVSQNPRHKITKRGQNVTFRCDPISEHNRLYWYRQTLGQGPEFLTYFQNEAQLEKSRLLSDRFSAERPKGSFSTLEIQRTEQGDSAMYLCASSFGGDGYTFGSGTRLTVV.